The 18 T cell receptor beta chains listed next were all sequenced from one sample in a study of blood T cell repertoires in COVID-19. Clones were read by immunoSEQ multiplex PCR, and TCRdb kept only the in-frame ones, dropping some. The sample lists 200,000 to 250,000 clones, around 82% occurring once. The sequenced sample consisted of peripheral blood. The origin of the receptors is a woman of 80 years or more with acute or convalescent COVID-19.

The genes are TRBV19 and TRBJ1-6; D gene unclear. Germline values: CDR1 LNHDA, CDR2 SQIVND (reference sequence). V was cut by 6 bases and J by 8 bases, with 11 bases left in between. This CDR3 has 13 amino acids. For the CDR3, the DNA is TGTGCCAGTAGCGAGGGTCTGTATTCACCCCTCCACTTT. This gives the protein CASSEGLYSPLHF.

The rearrangement uses TRBV28 and TRBJ2-3; D might be TRBD2 (6 bases). The CDR3 is made up of 15 amino acids. Trimming took 5 bases from V and 4 from J, leaving 16 bases between them. Germline V gene sequence: CDR1 MDHEN, CDR2 SYDVKM. The CDR3 DNA follows: TGTGCCAGCAGTCTGGGGGGACCTAGGGCAGATACGCAGTATTTT. It codes for CASSLGGPRADTQYF.

J is TRBJ1-2 and V is TRBV9; 9 bases line up with TRBD1. Germline V gives CDR1 SGDLS, CDR2 YYNGEE. The CDR3 length is 14 residues. Germline trimming cut 3 bases from V and 8 bases from J; bases unmatched to any gene: 8. The CDR3 DNA sequence: TGTGCCAGCAGCGGAGAAGGGGACAGGGTAGGCTACACCTTC. Its translation is CASSGEGDRVGYTF.

The chain employs TRBV28 and TRBJ1-3, with D perhaps matching TRBD1 (5 bases). Per germline, CDR1 MDHEN and CDR2 SYDVKM. The V gene lost 4 bases and the J gene lost 0 bases, with 13 bases spanning the gap. The CDR3 sequence is 16 residues long. This CDR3 is CASSSGGIDSGNTIYF. In DNA form, the CDR3 reads TGTGCCAGCAGTTCCGGGGGGATAGACTCTGGAAACACCATATATTTT.

The chain links TRBV19 to TRBJ2-2; D may be TRBD2 (5 bases). CDR1 and CDR2 (germline): LNHDA, SQIVND (reference sequence). The CDR3 is 14 residues long. Deletions cut 5 bases from V and 3 bases from J, with 10 bases between. CDR3 protein: CASSSLGDTGELFF. CDR3 bases: TGTGCCAGTAGTTCCCTGGGAGACACCGGGGAGCTGTTTTTT.

The rearrangement links TRBV5-6 to TRBJ2-3; the match to TRBD2 covers 10 bases. Per the germline V gene, CDR1 is SGHDT and CDR2 is YYEEEE. Trimming removed 4 bases from V and 0 bases from J; junction bases left unmatched: 8. The CDR3 is 17 amino acids. DNA of the CDR3: TGTGCCAGCAGCGTCCGGGGAGCGGGGGGGAGCACAGATACGCAGTATTTT. This sequence encodes CASSVRGAGGSTDTQYF.

The chain recombines TRBV10-3 with TRBJ1-6; 7 positions agree with TRBD1. Germline trimming cut 10 bases from V and 9 bases from J; bases unmatched to any gene: 15. The length of the CDR3 is 15 residues. Germline CDR1 is ENHRY and CDR2 is SYGVKD. The CDR3 region is CATMTGSGKISPLHF. CDR3 nucleotide sequence: TGTGCCACCATGACAGGGTCAGGAAAGATTTCACCCCTCCACTTT.

This sequence joins TRBV15 and TRBJ2-2, with a possible D match to TRBD1 (5 bases). The germline V gene has CDR1 LNHNV and CDR2 YYDKDF (reference sequence). The CDR3 loop spans 16 amino acids. V lost 0 bases and J 1 base, leaving 9 bases between the germline ends. The CDR3 loop is CATSRDKGLNTGELFF. The CDR3 DNA reads TGTGCCACCAGCAGAGATAAGGGGCTGAACACCGGGGAGCTGTTTTTT.

The chain employs TRBV28 and TRBJ1-2; D remains unclear. Germline CDR1 MDHEN, CDR2 SYDVKM. There are 13 residues in the CDR3. Trimming removed 5 bases from V and 9 bases from J, with 16 bases in between. CDR3 bases: TGTGCCAGCAGTCCTAGTTTAGAGGCACGCTACACCTTC. Encoded protein: CASSPSLEARYTF.

The V and J genes are TRBV5-1 and TRBJ1-4; D uncertain. Trimming pared 1 base from V and 8 bases from J, leaving 9 bases between. This CDR3 has 13 amino acids. Looked up from germline, CDR1 is SGHRS and CDR2 is YFSETQ. This CDR3 is CASSLTPAEKLFF. Here the CDR3 DNA reads TGCGCCAGCAGCTTGACCCCCGCGGAAAAACTGTTTTTT. The full variable domain, rest sourced from reference TRBV5-1 and TRBJ1-4, is KAGVTQTPRYLIKTRGQQVTLSCSPISGHRSVSWYQQTPGQGLQFLFEYFSETQRNKGNFPGRFSGRQFSNSRSEMNVSTLELGDSALYLCASSLTPAEKLFFGSGTQLSVL.

This clone was detected once. The V call is TRBV25-1, the J call TRBJ1-1; 7 bases match TRBD1. V was pared by 0 bases and J by 7 bases, with 11 bases of the junction left unmatched. This CDR3 has 16 amino acids. CDR1 and CDR2 (germline): MGHDK, SYGVNS. The CDR3 DNA follows: TGTGCCAGCAGTGAATATGGTATTCAGCAGGGGGATGAAGCTTTCTTT. It specifies CASSEYGIQQGDEAFF.

J is TRBJ1-2 and V is TRBV5-1; TRBD1 might be the D (6 bases). V was clipped by 4 bases and J by 0 bases, with 10 bases between them. Germline V gene lookup returns CDR1 SGHRS and CDR2 YFSETQ. CDR3 length: 14 residues. The CDR3 region is CASSRTVANYGYTF. CDR3 nucleotide sequence: TGCGCCAGCAGCCGGACAGTAGCTAACTATGGCTACACCTTC.

The chain has TRBV29-1 and TRBJ2-1; possibly TRBD1 for D (6 bases). Trimming took off 4 bases at V and 0 bases at J, with 13 bases between the two ends. The CDR3 is 15 residues long. Germline values: CDR1 SQVTM, CDR2 ANQGSEA. CDR3 DNA: TGCAGCGTTGGCCGAGGGGGTAGCTCCTACAATGAGCAGTTCTTC. Residues: CSVGRGGSSYNEQFF.

Here the CDR3 reads CASSQDHRGREQYF. DNA of the CDR3: TGTGCCAGCAGCCAAGACCACAGGGGTCGCGAGCAGTACTTC. The chain employs TRBV3-1 (or the pseudogene TRBV3-2) and TRBJ2-7; TRBD1 agrees at 7 bases. Germline CDR1 is LGHDT and CDR2 is YNNKEL (reference sequence). With 0 bases clipped from V and 6 bases from J, the junction kept 5 bases outside the gene matches. The CDR3 covers 14 residues.

There are a few counts of this clone. The chain has TRBV7-9 and TRBJ1-3; possibly TRBD1 for D (5 bases). This CDR3 has 16 amino acids. Germline CDR1 reads SEHNR; CDR2 reads FQNEAQ (reference sequence). The ends were cut back, 2 bases at V and 1 base at J, with 12 bases in the middle. CDR3 region: CASSLLRRVSGNTIYF. CDR3 nucleotide sequence: TGTGCCAGCAGCTTATTACGCAGGGTGTCTGGAAACACCATATATTTT. Full variable domain (missing parts from reference TRBV7-9 and TRBJ1-3): DTGVSQNPRHKITKRGQNVTFRCDPISEHNRLYWYRQTLGQGPEFLTYFQNEAQLEKSRLLSDRFSAERPKGSFSTLEIQRTEQGDSAMYLCASSLLRRVSGNTIYFGEGSWLTVV.

The sample holds a few counts of this clone. The chain joins TRBV6-5 to TRBJ1-1; D remains unclear. The V end lost 1 base, the J end lost 1 base, and 10 bases lay between the germline ends. The germline CDR1 and CDR2 sequences are MNHEY and SVGAGI. The CDR3 has 15 residues. The CDR3 loop reads CASSYLTAGNTEAFF. Written as DNA, the CDR3 is TGTGCCAGCAGTTACTTAACTGCGGGGAACACTGAAGCTTTCTTT.

V and J are TRBV5-6 and TRBJ1-1; D is undetermined. This CDR3 is built from 15 residues. The V and J ends lost 0 bases and 5 bases respectively, with 14 bases between them. Germline V lookup: CDR1 SGHDT, CDR2 YYEEEE. The CDR3 DNA follows: TGTGCCAGCAGCTTGGTGGCAGACCCGGGGACTGAAGCTTTCTTT. Translation: CASSLVADPGTEAFF.

The chain recombines TRBV21-1 with TRBJ2-7; TRBD1 is the table's D call and was not checked against the DNA. TRBV21-1 constitutes a pseudogene. The CDR3 is made up of 15 amino acids. The CDR3 bases are TGTGCCAGCAGCAAAGAGTCCGGGACATTCTACGAGCAGTACTTC. It yields the protein CASSKESGTFYEQYF.